These 3 T cell receptor beta chains share one sample of origin, sequenced in a study of tumor-infiltrating lymphocytes in primary liver carcinoma. Making TCR beta cDNA involved around 540 ng total RNA and a constant-region primer. ARM-PCR was slightly modified, and three nested multiplex PCR rounds with it gave rise to the TCR beta libraries. Primers for the first two PCR rounds were TRBV1-TRBV30 forward primers and a C-beta reverse primer (10 cycles per round). TCRdb used MiXCR to reprocess the multiplex PCR reads, holding one entry per CDR3 protein. Here the sample spans over 100,000 distinct CDR3 sequences, around 70% being singletons. The study co-extracted DNA and RNA from 20-30 mg of unsorted bulk tissue. The sequenced sample was tumor-adjacent normal liver tissue. These receptors were collected from a woman in her fifties or sixties with primary liver carcinoma and hepatitis B virus infection.

Concerning this clonotype itself: A single base separates this from a much larger clone, so it may be a read error. The CDR3 spells CASRETGTITDTQYF. CDR3 nucleotides: TGTGCCAGCAGGGAGACAGGGACCATCACAGATACGCAGTATTTT. The chain is built from TRBV7-9 and TRBJ2-3; 7 bases line up with TRBD1. CDR1 is SEHNR, CDR2 FQNEAQ, per germline (reference sequence). CDR3 size: 15 residues. The trim removed 6 bases at V and 2 bases at J, leaving 8 bases unmatched. The whole variable domain, filled in from reference TRBV7-9 and TRBJ2-3, reads DTGVSQNPRHKITKRGQNVTFRCDPISEHNRLYWYRQTLGQGPEFLTYFQNEAQLEKSRLLSDRFSAERPKGSFSTLEIQRTEQGDSAMYLCASRETGTITDTQYFGPGTRLTVL.

As for this clonotype: This may be a read error, as it is one base from a much larger clone. The V call is TRBV7-9, the J call TRBJ2-2, with a possible D match to TRBD2 (5 bases). The CDR3 sequence is 16 residues long. Germline CDR1 is SEHNR and CDR2 is FQNEAQ (reference sequence). CDR3 protein: CASSQYGVANTGELLF. The CDR3 DNA follows: TGTGCCAGCAGCCAATATGGGGTAGCGAACACCGGGGAGCTGCTTTTT. Looking up the rest from reference TRBV7-9 and TRBJ2-2 gives the full variable domain: DTGVSQNPRHKITKRGQNVTFRCDPISEHNRLYWYRQTLGQGPEFLTYFQNEAQLEKSRLLSDRFSAERPKGSFSTLEIQRTEQGDSAMYLCASSQYGVANTGELLFGEGSRLTVL.

Details on this clonotype: One end of the junction varies from germline; a read error may be responsible. The CDR3, as DNA: TGTGCCTGCAGTACCCGGGACAACGGAAACACCATATATTTT. Protein sequence: CACSTRDNGNTIYF. J is TRBJ1-3 and V is TRBV6-6; TRBD1 might be the D (6 bases). The CDR3 spans 14 residues. In germline, CDR1 is MNHNY, CDR2 SVGAGI (reference sequence).